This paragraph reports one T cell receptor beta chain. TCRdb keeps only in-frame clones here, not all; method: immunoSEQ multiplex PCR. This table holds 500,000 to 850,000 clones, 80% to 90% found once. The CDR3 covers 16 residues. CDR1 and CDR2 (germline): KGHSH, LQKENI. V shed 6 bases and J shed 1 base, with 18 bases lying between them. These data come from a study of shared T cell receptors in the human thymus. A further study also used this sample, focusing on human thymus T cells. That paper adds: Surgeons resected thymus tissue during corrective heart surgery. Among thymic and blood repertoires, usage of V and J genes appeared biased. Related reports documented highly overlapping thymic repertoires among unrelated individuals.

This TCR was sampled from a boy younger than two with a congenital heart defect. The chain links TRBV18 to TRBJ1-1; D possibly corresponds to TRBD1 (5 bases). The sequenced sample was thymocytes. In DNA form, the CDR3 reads TGTGCCAGCTCCACAAGGGTTTCAACAGGGAACACTGAAGCTTTCTTT. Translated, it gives CASSTRVSTGNTEAFF.